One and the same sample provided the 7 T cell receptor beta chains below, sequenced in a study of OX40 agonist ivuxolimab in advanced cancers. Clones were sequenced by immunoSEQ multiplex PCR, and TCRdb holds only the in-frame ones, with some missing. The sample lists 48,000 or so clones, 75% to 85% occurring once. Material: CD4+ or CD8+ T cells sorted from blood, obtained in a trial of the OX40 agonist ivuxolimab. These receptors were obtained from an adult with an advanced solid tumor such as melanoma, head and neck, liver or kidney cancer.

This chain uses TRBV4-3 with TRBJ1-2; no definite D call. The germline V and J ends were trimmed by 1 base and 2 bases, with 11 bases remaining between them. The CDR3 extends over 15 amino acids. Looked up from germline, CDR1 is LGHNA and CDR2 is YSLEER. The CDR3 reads CASSQAVGPNYGYTF. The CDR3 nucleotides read TGCGCCAGCAGCCAAGCTGTAGGCCCCAACTATGGCTACACCTTC.

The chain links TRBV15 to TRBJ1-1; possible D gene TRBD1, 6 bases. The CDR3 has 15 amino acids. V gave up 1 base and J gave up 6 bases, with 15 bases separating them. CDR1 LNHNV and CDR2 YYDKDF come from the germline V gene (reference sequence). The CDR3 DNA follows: TGTGCCACCAGCAGAGGGATTCAGGGGATCTCTGAAGCTTTCTTT. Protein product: CATSRGIQGISEAFF.

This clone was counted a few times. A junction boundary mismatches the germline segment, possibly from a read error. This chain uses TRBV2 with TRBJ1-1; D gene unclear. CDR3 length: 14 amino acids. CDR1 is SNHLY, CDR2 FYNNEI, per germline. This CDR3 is CASALMEVKTEAFF. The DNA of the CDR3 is TGTGCCAGCGCCCTCATGGAAGTGAAGACTGAAGCTTTCTTT.

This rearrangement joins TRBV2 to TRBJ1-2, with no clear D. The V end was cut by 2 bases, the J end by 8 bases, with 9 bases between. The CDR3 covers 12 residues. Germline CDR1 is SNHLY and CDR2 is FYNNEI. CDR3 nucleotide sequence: TGTGCCAGCAGTGAATATGTTCTCGGCTACACCTTC. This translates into CASSEYVLGYTF.

The CDR3 sequence is CASSFSSGANVLTF. The CDR3 DNA follows: TGTGCCAGCAGTTTCAGCTCTGGGGCCAACGTCCTGACTTTC. The chain links TRBV27 to TRBJ2-6; D not resolved. Germline loops: CDR1 MNHEY, CDR2 SMNVEV (reference sequence). The CDR3 has 14 amino acids. V gave up 3 bases and J gave up 0 bases, with 3 bases separating them.

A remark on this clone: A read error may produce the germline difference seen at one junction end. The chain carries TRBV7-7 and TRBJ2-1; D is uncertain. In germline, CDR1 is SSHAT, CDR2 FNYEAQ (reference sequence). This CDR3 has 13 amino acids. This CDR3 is CASSLVLGNEQFF. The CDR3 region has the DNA TGTGCTAGCAGCTTAGTGTTGGGCAATGAGCAGTTCTTC.

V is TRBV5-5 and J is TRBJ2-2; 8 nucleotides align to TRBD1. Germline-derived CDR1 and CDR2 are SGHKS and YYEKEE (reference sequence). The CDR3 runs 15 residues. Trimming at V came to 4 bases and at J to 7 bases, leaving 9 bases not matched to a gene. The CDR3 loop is CASSLQGALGGELFF. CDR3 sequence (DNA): TGTGCCAGCAGCCTTCAGGGGGCTCTGGGCGGGGAGCTGTTTTTT.